This TCR beta chain was recovered during a study of kidney transplant recipient with SARS-CoV-2 infection. Per germline, CDR1 LGHDT and CDR2 YNNKEL (reference sequence). The CDR3 extends over 17 amino acids. With 5 bases removed from V and 4 bases from J, the gap between germline ends came to 23 bases. One entry per CDR3 protein results from TCRdb running MiXCR on the reads. The sample yields 200,000 to 250,000 distinct CDR3 sequences, around 26% seen once. This clonotype was observed many times. The TCR comes from a male patient younger than 45 who had COVID-19 and was a kidney transplant recipient. Some T cells could come from the graft donor. The chain carries TRBV3-1 and TRBJ1-2, with D uncertain. Sequenced material: a blood sample, taken at baseline and on day 111 from a kidney transplant recipient. The CDR3 protein is CASSMGYTLRKTYGYTF. The DNA for the CDR3 is TGTGCCAGCAGCATGGGCTACACCCTTCGAAAGACCTATGGCTACACCTTC.